At least ten counts were recorded for the clone carrying this TCR beta chain. This entry belongs to a study of T-cell reconstitution after alpha-beta-depleted transplantation in children. The CDR3 covers 15 residues. J was trimmed by 5 bases and V by 4 bases; bases with no gene match: 9. Germline assignment: CDR1 SGHRS and CDR2 YFSETQ. Preparation of the TCRbeta library used unique molecular identifiers. MiXCR, run by TCRdb on the PCR reads, gives a single entry per CDR3 protein. The data show roughly 100,000 distinct CDR3 sequences, 4.5% to 7.5% seen once. The chain couples TRBV5-1 to TRBJ1-1; 9 bases agree with TRBD1. This sample comprised PBMCs, mostly from graft donor cells, obtained 60 days after TCRalphabeta/CD19-depleted stem cell transplant. This TCR came from a female patient aged 2-15 years who had a stem cell transplant for Fanconi anemia, so the T cells may come from the graft donor. The chain's CDR3 is CASSPTGGEATEAFF. CDR3 coding DNA: TGCGCCAGCAGCCCGACAGGGGGGGAAGCGACTGAAGCTTTCTTT.